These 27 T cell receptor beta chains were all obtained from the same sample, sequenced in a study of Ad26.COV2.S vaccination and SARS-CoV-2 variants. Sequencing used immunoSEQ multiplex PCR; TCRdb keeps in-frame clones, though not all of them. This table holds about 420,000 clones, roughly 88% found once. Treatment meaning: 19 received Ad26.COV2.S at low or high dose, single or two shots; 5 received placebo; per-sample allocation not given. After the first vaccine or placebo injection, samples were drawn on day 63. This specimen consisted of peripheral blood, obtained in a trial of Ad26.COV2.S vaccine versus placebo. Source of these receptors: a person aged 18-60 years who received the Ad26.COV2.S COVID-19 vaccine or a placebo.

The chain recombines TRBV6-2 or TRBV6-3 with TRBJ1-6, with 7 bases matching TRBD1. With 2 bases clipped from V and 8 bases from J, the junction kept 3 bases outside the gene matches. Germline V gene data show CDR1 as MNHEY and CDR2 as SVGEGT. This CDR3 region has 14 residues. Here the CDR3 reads CASSYQGGHSPLHF. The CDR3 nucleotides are TGTGCCAGCAGTTACCAAGGGGGCCATTCACCCCTCCACTTT.

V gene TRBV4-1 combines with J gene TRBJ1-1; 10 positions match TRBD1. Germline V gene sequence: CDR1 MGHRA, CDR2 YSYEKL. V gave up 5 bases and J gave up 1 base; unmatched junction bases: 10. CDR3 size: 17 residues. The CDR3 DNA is TGCGCCAGCAGCTACCGGGACAGGGGTCCGTCGAACACTGAAGCTTTCTTT. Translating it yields CASSYRDRGPSNTEAFF.

The CDR3 loop reads CSALGNEQFF. Written as DNA, the CDR3 is TGCAGTGCCCTAGGGAATGAGCAGTTCTTC. This chain connects TRBV20-1 to TRBJ2-1; no definite D call. This CDR3 contains 10 residues. V gave up 6 bases and J gave up 7 bases, with 7 bases separating them. Germline assignment: CDR1 DFQATT and CDR2 SNEGSKA (reference sequence).

In nucleotides, the CDR3 is TGTGCCAGCAGCTCAACTAGCGGACAAGAGACCCAGTACTTC. Translation: CASSSTSGQETQYF. The chain joins TRBV7-9 to TRBJ2-5; 8 bases match TRBD2. Losses at the gene ends were 4 bases for V and 2 bases for J; bases not matched to a gene: 3. Germline lookup yields CDR1 SEHNR and CDR2 FQNEAQ (reference sequence). This CDR3 is 14 amino acids long.

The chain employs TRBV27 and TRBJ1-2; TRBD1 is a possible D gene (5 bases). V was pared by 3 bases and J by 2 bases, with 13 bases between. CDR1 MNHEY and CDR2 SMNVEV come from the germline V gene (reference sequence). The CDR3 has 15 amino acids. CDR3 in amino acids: CASSLKEGLNYGYTF. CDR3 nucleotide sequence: TGTGCCAGCAGTTTGAAGGAGGGGTTAAACTATGGCTACACCTTC.

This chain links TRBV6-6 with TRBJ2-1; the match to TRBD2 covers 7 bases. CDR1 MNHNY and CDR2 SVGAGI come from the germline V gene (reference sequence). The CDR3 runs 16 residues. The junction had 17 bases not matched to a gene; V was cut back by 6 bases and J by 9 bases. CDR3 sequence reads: CASSNSGPGGPFEQFF. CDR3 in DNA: TGTGCCAGCAGCAACTCCGGGCCGGGAGGCCCATTTGAGCAGTTCTTC.

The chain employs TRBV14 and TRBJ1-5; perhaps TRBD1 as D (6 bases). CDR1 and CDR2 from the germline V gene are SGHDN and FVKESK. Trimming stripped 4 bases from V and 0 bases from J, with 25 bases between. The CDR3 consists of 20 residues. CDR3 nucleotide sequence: TGTGCCAGCAGCCCGCACAGGGAACTGTCGGTCGGGTATAGCAATCAGCCCCAGCATTTT. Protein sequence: CASSPHRELSVGYSNQPQHF.

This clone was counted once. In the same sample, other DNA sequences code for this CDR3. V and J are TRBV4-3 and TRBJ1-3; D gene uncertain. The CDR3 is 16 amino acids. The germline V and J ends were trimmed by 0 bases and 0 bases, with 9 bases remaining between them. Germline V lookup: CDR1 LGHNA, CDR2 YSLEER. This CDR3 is CASSQDPGLSGNTIYF. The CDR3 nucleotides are TGCGCCAGCAGCCAAGATCCGGGCCTCTCTGGAAACACCATATATTTT.

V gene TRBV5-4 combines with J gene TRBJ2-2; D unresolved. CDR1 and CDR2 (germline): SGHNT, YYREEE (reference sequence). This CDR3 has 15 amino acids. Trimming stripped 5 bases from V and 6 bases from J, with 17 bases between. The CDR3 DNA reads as TGTGCCAGCAGGTTAATGGCGGCGTCTGCCGGGGAGCTGTTTTTT. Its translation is CASRLMAASAGELFF.

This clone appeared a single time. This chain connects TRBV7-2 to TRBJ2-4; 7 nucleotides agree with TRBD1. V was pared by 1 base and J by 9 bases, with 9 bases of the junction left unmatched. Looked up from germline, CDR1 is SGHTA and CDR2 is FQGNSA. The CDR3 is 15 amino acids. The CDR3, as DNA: TGTGCCAGCAGCTTAGAGGTGACAGGGAAGCGCATTCAGTACTTC. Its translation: CASSLEVTGKRIQYF.

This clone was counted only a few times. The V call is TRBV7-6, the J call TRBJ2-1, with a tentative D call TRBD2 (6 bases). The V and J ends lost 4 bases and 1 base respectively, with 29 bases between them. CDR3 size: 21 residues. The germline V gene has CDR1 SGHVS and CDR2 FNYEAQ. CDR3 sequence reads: CASSSRPPGLPSLSSYNEQFF. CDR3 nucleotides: TGTGCCAGCAGCTCAAGACCACCGGGACTCCCATCACTGTCTTCCTACAATGAGCAGTTCTTC.

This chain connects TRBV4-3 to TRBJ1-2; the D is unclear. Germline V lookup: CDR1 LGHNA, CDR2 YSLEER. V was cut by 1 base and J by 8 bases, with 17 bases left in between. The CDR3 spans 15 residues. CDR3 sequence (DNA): TGCGCCAGCAGCCAAGCCCCCGTATTAGGGTCCGGCTACACCTTC. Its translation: CASSQAPVLGSGYTF.

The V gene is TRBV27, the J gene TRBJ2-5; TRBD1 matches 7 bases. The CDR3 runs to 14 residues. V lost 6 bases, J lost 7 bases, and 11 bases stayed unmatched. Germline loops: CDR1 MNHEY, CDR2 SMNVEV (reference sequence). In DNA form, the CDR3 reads TGTGCCAGCAGCCGGACAGGCTTCGTGGCGACCCAGTACTTC. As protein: CASSRTGFVATQYF.

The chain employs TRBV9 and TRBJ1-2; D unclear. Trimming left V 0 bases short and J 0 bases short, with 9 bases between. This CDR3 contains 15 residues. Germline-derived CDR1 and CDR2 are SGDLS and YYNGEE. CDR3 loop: CASSVGNSPNYGYTF. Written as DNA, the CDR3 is TGTGCCAGCAGCGTAGGAAACAGTCCTAACTATGGCTACACCTTC.

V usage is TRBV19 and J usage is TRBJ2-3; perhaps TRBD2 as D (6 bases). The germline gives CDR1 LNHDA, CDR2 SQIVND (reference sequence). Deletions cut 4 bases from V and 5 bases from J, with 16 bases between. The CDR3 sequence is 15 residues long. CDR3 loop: CASSTQAAGRDTQYF. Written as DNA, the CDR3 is TGTGCCAGTAGTACCCAGGCCGCGGGGAGAGATACGCAGTATTTT.

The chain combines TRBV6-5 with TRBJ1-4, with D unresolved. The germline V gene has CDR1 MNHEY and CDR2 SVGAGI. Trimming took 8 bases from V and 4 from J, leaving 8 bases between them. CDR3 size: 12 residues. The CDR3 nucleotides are TGTGCCAGCGGACGGAATAATGAAAAACTGTTTTTT. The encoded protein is CASGRNNEKLFF.

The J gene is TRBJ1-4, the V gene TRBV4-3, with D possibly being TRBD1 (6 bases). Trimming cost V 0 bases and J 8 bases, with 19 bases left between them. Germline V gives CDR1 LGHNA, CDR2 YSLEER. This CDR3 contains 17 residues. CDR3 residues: CASSQERIGTSAEKLFF. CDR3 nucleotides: TGCGCCAGCAGCCAAGAGCGTATTGGGACATCGGCCGAAAAACTGTTTTTT.

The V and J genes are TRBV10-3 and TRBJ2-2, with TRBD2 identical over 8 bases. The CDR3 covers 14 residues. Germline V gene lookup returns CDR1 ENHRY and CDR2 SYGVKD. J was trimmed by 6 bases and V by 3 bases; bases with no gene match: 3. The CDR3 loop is CAISDGGAAGELFF. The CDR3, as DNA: TGTGCCATCAGTGACGGGGGGGCCGCCGGGGAGCTGTTTTTT.

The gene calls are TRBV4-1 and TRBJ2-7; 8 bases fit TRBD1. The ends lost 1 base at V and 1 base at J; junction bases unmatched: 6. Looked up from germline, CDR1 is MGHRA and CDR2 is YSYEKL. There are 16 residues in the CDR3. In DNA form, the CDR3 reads TGCGCCAGCAGCCAAGTGGGGACAGGTAGATCCTACGAGCAGTACTTC. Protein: CASSQVGTGRSYEQYF.

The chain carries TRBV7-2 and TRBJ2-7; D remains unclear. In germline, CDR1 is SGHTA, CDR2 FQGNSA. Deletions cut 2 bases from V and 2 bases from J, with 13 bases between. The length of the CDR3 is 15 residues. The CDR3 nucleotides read TGTGCCAGCAGCTTAAGAGCCTACACGACCTACGAGCAGTACTTC. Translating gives CASSLRAYTTYEQYF.

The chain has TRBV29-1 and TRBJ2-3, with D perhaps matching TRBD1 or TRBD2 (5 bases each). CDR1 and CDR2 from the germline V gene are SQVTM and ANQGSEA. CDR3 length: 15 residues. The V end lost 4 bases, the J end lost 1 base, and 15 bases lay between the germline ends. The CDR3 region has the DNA TGCAGCGTTGTTTGGGGGACCGATGGCACAGATACGCAGTATTTT. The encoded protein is CSVVWGTDGTDTQYF.

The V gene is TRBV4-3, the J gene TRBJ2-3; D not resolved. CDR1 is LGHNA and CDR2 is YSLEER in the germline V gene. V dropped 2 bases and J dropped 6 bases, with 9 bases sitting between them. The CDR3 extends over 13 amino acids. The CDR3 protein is CASSQQVRDTQYF. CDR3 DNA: TGCGCCAGCAGCCAACAGGTCAGGGATACGCAGTATTTT.

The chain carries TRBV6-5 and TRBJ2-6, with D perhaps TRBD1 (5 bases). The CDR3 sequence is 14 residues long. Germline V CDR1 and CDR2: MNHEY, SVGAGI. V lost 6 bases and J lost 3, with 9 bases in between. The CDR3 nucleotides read TGTGCCAGCAGGCTAGGGGATGGGGCCAACGTCCTGACTTTC. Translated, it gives CASRLGDGANVLTF.

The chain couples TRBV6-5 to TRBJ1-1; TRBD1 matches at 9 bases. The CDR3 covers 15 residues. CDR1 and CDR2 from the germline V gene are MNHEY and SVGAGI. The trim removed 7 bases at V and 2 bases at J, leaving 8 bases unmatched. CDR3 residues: CASNGQGRGNTEAFF. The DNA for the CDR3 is TGTGCCAGCAACGGACAGGGGAGAGGAAACACTGAAGCTTTCTTT.

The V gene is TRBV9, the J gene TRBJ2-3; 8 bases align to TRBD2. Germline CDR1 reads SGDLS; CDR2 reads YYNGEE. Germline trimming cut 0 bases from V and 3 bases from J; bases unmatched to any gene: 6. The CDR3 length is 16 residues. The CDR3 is CASSVGRGGPTDTQYF. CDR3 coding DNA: TGTGCCAGCAGCGTAGGCCGGGGGGGCCCGACAGATACGCAGTATTTT.

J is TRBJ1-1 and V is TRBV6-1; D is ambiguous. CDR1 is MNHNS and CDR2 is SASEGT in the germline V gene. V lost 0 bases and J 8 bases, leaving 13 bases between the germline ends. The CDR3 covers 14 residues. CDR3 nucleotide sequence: TGTGCCAGCAGTGAAGCTGGAATAACACAAGAAGCTTTCTTT. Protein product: CASSEAGITQEAFF.

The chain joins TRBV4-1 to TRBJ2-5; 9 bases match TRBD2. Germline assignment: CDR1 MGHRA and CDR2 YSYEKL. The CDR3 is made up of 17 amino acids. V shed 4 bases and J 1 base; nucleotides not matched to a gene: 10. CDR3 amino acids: CASSPLDSGGSQETQYF. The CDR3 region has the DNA TGCGCCAGCAGCCCCCTAGACAGCGGGGGGAGCCAAGAGACCCAGTACTTC.